This T cell receptor (beta chain) was retrieved from a study of blood T cell repertoires in COVID-19. About the research overall: Whether acute or convalescent, the COVID-19 samples came from the United States, Italy and Spain.

The CDR3 runs to 14 residues. Between the trimmed V and J ends, which lost 6 bases and 5 bases, there was a span of 14 bases. CDR1 and CDR2 from the germline V gene are SGHNT and YENEEA. Assay used: immunoSEQ multiplex PCR; TCRdb lists only in-frame clones, some missing. Of some 240,000 clones listed, more than 80% are singletons. The sequence was obtained from a woman over 75 with COVID-19, enrolled during active disease. This chain uses TRBV11-3 with TRBJ2-1; weak D call: TRBD2 (7 bases). The sequencing sample was made of peripheral blood. The CDR3 DNA sequence: TGTGCCAGCAGTTTGGGGGCGGGGGACAATGAGCAGTTCTTC. Translated: CASSLGAGDNEQFF.